Reported below is one T cell receptor (beta chain). What it recognizes is unknown. The CDR3 extends over 16 amino acids. V shed 0 bases, J shed 0 bases, and the junction held 2 bases outside the gene matches. Germline values: CDR1 SGHVS, CDR2 FNYEAQ. The data derive from a study of cytomegalovirus exposure and HLA in healthy donors. Study summary: Of all 400 or so donors who were genotyped, roughly 81% belonged to the Caucasian-associated ancestry cluster.

PCR involved 60 Vbeta and 13 Jbeta primers. In the authors' workflow: Later, an analysis found approximately 80 million unique TCR beta chains, and approximately 10 million of these were shared. TCRdb keeps only in-frame clones here, not all; method: immunoSEQ multiplex PCR. V and J calls and clone size come straight from that table; D and trimming were deduced from the DNA. Among approximately 190,000 clones listed, around 83% were seen once. These donors counted as nominally healthy when sampled, but unrecorded immune exposures were likely. Study-level points and caveats: Equally common other TCR beta chains were less clonally expanded than HLA-associated ones, a later analysis found.

The receptor comes from a man between 35 and 55 years old in good health and CMV-seropositive. Input material: PBMCs. The genes are TRBV7-6 and TRBJ2-7; 10 nucleotides line up with TRBD2. This CDR3 reads CASSLALAGVSYEQYF. CDR3 coding DNA: TGTGCCAGCAGCTTAGCCCTAGCGGGAGTCTCCTACGAGCAGTACTTC.